This T cell receptor (beta chain) appears in the sequencing data of a study of human T cells and chemical hapten exposure. Time point meaning: healthy volunteer bleed at 6 weeks. Total RNA was isolated from unfractionated whole blood. The CDR3 has 16 amino acids. The ends lost 10 bases at V and 4 bases at J; junction bases unmatched: 12. This clonotype was seen ten or more times. In the library, unique molecular identifiers were attached to individual cDNA molecules. TCRdb fed the RACE reads into MiXCR, producing one record per CDR3 protein. This table holds about 30,000 distinct CDR3 sequences, about 5.5% found once.

This clonotype was sampled from a human donor in good health. Some clones in this sample may be carry-over from other donors' samples. The chain carries TRBV12-3 or TRBV12-4 and TRBJ2-1, with 11 bases matching TRBD2. The sequenced sample was whole blood. In DNA, the CDR3 is TGTGCCATCCGGCGAGGTAGCGGGGGGGGATACAATGAGCAGTTCTTC. This gives the protein CAIRRGSGGGYNEQFF.